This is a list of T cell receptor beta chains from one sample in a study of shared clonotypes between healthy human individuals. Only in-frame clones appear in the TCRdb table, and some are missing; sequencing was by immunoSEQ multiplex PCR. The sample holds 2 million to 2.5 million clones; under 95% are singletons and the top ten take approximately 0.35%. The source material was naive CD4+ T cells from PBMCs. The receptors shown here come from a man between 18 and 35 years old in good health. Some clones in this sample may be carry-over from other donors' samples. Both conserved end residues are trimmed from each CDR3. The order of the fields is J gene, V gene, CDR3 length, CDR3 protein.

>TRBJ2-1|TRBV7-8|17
ASSFRPTSGPSSYNEQF
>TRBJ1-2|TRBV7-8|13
ASSPRTITNYGYT
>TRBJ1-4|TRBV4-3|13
ASSLGDRTSEKLF
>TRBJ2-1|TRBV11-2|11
ASSLAGDNEQF
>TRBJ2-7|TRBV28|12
ASSRTGAAYEQY
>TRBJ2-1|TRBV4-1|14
ASSQDTTSSYNEQF
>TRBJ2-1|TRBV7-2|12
ASSLGTSPNEQF
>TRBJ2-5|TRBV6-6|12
ASSYRPGVQTQY
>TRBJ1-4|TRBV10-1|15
ARYSTREAGTNEKLF
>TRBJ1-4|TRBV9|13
ASSGEGGYGEKLF
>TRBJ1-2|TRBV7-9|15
ASSLVPSKKGIHGYT
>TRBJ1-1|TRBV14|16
ASSQWRPGLALNTEAF
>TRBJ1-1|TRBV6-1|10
ASSVGVTEAF
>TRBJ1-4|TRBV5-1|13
ASSSGQAVNEKLF
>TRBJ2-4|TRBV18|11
ASSPGTGDEEY